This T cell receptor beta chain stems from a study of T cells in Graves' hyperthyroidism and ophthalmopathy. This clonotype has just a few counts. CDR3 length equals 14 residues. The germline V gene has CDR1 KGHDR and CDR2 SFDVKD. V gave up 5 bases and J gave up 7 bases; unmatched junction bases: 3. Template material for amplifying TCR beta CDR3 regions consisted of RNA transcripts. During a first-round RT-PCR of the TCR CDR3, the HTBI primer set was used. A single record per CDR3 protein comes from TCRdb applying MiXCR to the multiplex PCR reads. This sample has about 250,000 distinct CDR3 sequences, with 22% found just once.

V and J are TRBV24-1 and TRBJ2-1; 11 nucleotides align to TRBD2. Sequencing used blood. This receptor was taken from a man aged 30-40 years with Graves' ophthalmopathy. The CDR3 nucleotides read TGTGCCACCAGTGGGACTAGCGGGTTTAATGAGCAGTTCTTC. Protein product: CATSGTSGFNEQFF.